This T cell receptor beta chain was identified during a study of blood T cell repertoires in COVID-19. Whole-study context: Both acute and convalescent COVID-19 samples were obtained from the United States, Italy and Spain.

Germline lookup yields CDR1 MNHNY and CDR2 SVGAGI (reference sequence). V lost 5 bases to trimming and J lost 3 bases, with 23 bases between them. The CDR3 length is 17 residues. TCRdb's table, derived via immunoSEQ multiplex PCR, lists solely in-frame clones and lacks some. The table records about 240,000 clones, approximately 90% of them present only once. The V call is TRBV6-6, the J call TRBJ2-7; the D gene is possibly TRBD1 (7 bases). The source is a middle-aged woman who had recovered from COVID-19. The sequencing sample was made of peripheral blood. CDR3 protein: CASSQRQGGNTYYEQYV. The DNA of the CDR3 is TGTGCCAGCAGTCAACGACAGGGAGGCAACACCTACTACGAGCAGTACGTC.